The rows below give T cell receptor beta chains drawn from one sample of a study of immune cell composition in non-small cell lung cancer. The method was immunoSEQ multiplex PCR; TCRdb's version includes in-frame clones alone and lacks a portion of them. The sample carries 7,500 to 9,000 clones, about two thirds recorded once. The sequenced material came from non-adjacent lung tissue. Receptor source: a human donor with non-small cell lung cancer. CDR3s leave out the opening cysteine and the closing phenylalanine or tryptophan. D genes are given only for firm matches.

D gene	V gene	CDR3 protein
-	TRBV19	ASSSGVNQPQH
-	TRBV7-9	ASSLEAGASPLH
TRBD1	TRBV19	ASRPTGASTGELF
-	TRBV10-1	ASSDTAGKGQPQH
-	TRBV7-3	ASSPSTGLNTEAF
TRBD2	TRBV15	ATSRTSGGQETQY
TRBD1	TRBV9	ASSDGTGGREKLF
TRBD1	TRBV7-2	ASSPYRDRVGYEQY
-	TRBV6-1	ASSERSQGPNEQY
-	TRBV5-5	ASSSDERVRTEAF
-	TRBV10-1	ASSESAGGTGELF
-	TRBV6-5	ASSMGGRSEAF
-	TRBV9	ASSVEGRASALEQY
-	TRBV5-5	ASSLGSNTEAF
-	TRBV7-6	ASSLAEHIKNSPLH
-	TRBV5-5	ASSPGPGYQETQY
TRBD1	TRBV14	ASSPPRQGVVDTEAF
-	TRBV7-9	ASTFFTGTSPLH
-	TRBV7-9	ASSLRTAWDEQF
TRBD1	TRBV5-5	ASSLLQGTLNTEAF
-	TRBV10-3	AISDVDRNNYGYT
-	TRBV9	ASSAGTGTEAF
TRBD1	TRBV27	ASSLGDSPGTDTQY
TRBD1	TRBV27	ASSTRQGYGYT
TRBD1	TRBV6-1	AGDRGLGTEAF
TRBD1	TRBV19	ASKRGETGIVMNTEAF
-	TRBV5-1	ASRERWDKSYEQY
TRBD2	TRBV4-1	ASSQPLAGWNKNIQY
-	TRBV11-2	ASSLVPGRTEAF
-	TRBV5-1	ATSRAPHTDTQY
-	TRBV12-5	ASGLIGSANEKLF
-	TRBV11-2	ASSLILTDTQY
-	TRBV10-3	AISEGRDNSPLH
-	TRBV7-8	ASSLSRGLADQPQH
TRBD1	TRBV5-5	ASSLQGSRETQY
-	TRBV6-5	ASSYRQGGNQPQH
-	TRBV19	ASSISATAGGNQPQH
TRBD2	TRBV15	ATSRDPSGGVETQY
-	TRBV7-6	ASSSGGRGEQDTQY
-	TRBV7-9	ASSLGGGQETQY
-	TRBV10-3	AISLSTADTEAF
-	TRBV7-7	ASSLGGGGGGETQY
TRBD1	TRBV18	ASSLGTGLEQY
TRBD1	TRBV5-1	ASSLGTGGGRGNQPQH
-	TRBV7-8	ASSPQAMYTEAF
TRBD1	TRBV6-5	ASSYRTGPSGELF
-	TRBV11-3	ASSFGGGYGYT
-	TRBV19	ASSMRAGELF